This T cell receptor beta chain was captured in a study of blood T cells in healthy people across ages. Looking at the study overall: Template switching captured about one barcoded beta molecule per two T cells.

A second PCR, run for about 6 to 12 cycles, used a sample-barcoded 5' primer plus a J-beta primer mix. From the 5' RACE reads, TCRdb called clonotypes with MiXCR, one entry per CDR3 protein. The sample holds more than 700,000 distinct CDR3 sequences, about 42% seen once. The sample, about 10 milliliters of peripheral blood, was drawn from each donor. The sequence was collected from a man aged 80 or over in good health. The specimen sequenced was blood.

The CDR3 DNA sequence: TGTGCCAGCAGTTCGGACACAGGGTTAAGCAATCAGCCCCAGCATTTT. This gives the protein CASSSDTGLSNQPQHF. The V and J genes are TRBV12-3 or TRBV12-4 and TRBJ1-5; perhaps TRBD1 as D (6 bases). This CDR3 spans 16 amino acids. The V gene lost 4 bases and the J gene lost 1 base, with 14 bases spanning the gap.